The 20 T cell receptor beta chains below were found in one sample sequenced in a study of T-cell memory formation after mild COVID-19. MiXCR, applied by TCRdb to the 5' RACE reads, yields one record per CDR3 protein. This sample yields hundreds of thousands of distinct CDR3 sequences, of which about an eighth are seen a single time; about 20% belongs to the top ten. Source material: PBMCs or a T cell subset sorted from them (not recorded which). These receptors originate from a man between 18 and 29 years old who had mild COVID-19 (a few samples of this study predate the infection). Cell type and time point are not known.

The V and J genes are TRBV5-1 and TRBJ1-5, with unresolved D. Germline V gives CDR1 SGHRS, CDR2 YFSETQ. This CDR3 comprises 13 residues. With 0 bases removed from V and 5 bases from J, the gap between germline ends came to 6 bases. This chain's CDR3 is CASSLEVDQPQHF. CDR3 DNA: TGCGCCAGCAGCTTGGAGGTGGATCAGCCCCAGCATTTT.

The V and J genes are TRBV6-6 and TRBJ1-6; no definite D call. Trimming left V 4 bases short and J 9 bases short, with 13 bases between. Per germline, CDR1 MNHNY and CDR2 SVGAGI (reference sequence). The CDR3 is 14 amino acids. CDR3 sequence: CASSSAGRVSPLHF. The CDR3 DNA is TGTGCCAGCAGTTCGGCAGGTCGAGTTTCACCCCTCCACTTT.

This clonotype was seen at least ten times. Here the CDR3 DNA reads TGCAGCGTCGGGACAGGGGCAGGTGAAGCTTTCTTT. Residues: CSVGTGAGEAFF. The gene calls are TRBV29-1 and TRBJ1-1; 10 bases map to TRBD1. Trimming at V came to 6 bases and at J to 7 bases, leaving 5 bases not matched to a gene. CDR1 SQVTM and CDR2 ANQGSEA come from the germline V gene. The CDR3 consists of 12 residues.

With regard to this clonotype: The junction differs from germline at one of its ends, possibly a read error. In DNA form, the CDR3 reads TGTGCCAGTATCCAGCCGGGACAGGGACACGTATTC. Its protein is CASIQPGQGHVF. The chain carries TRBV2 and TRBJ2-1; TRBD1 agrees at 9 bases. CDR3 length: 12 residues. CDR1 and CDR2 (germline): SNHLY, FYNNEI.

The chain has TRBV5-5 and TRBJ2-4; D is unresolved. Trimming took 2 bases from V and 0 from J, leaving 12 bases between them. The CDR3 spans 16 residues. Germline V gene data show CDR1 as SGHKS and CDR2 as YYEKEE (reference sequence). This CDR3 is CASSFWVSLAKNIQYF. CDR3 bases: TGTGCCAGCAGCTTTTGGGTTTCGCTAGCCAAAAACATTCAGTACTTC.

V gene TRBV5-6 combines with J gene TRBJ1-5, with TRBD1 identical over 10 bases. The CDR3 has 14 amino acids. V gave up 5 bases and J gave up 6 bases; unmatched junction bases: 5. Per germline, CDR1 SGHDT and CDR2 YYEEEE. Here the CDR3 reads CASSSGTGVQPQHF. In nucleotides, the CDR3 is TGTGCCAGCAGTTCCGGGACAGGGGTTCAGCCCCAGCATTTT.

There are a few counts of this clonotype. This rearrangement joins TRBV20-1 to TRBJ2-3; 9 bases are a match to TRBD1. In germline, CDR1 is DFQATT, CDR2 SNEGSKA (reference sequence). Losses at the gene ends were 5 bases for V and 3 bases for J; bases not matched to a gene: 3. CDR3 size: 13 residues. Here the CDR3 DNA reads TGCAGTGCTGAACAGGGGGCAACAGATACGCAGTATTTT. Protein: CSAEQGATDTQYF.

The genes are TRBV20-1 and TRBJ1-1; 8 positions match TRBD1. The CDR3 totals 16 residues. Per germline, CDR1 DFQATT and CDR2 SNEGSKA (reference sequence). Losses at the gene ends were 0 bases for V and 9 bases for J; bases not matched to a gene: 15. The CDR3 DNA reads TGCAGTGCTAGAGATTTTCGGCAGGGGGCGACGGGTCAAGCTTTCTTT. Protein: CSARDFRQGATGQAFF.

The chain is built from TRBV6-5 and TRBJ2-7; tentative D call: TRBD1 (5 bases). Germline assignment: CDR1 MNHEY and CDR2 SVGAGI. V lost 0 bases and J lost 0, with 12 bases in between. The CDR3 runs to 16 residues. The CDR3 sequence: CASSYSQGLSSYEQYF. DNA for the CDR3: TGTGCCAGCAGTTACTCGCAGGGCCTGAGCTCCTACGAGCAGTACTTC.

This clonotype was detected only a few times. CDR3 sequence reads: CASSRGLGEQYV. The CDR3 DNA reads as TGTGCCAGCAGCCGAGGACTAGGCGAGCAGTACGTC. The chain links TRBV6-2 or TRBV6-3 to TRBJ2-7, with 7 positions matching TRBD2. The CDR3 sequence is 12 residues long. CDR1 and CDR2 from the germline V gene are MNHEY and SVGEGT. V shed 6 bases, J shed 6 bases, and the junction held 5 bases outside the gene matches.

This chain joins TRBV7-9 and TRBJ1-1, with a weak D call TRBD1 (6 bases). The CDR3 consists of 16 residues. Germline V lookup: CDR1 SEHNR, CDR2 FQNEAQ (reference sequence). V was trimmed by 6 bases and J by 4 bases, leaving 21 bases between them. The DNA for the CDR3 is TGTGCCAGCAGTTCAAGAAATGCAGGGGAAGGCACTGAAGCTTTCTTT. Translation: CASSSRNAGEGTEAFF. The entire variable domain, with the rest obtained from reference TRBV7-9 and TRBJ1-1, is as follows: DTGVSQNPRHKITKRGQNVTFRCDPISEHNRLYWYRQTLGQGPEFLTYFQNEAQLEKSRLLSDRFSAERPKGSFSTLEIQRTEQGDSAMYLCASSSRNAGEGTEAFFGQGTRLTVV.

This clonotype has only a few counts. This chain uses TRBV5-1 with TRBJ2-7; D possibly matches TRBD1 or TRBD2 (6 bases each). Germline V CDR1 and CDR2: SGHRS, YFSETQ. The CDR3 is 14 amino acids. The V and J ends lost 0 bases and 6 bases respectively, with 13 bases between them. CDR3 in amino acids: CASSLAAGQLEQYF. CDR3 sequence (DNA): TGCGCCAGCAGCTTGGCGGCGGGACAACTCGAGCAGTACTTC.

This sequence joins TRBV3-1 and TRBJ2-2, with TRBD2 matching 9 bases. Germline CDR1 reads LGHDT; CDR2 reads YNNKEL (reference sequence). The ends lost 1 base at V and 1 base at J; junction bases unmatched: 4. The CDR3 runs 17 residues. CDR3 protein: CASSQGRRGGNTGELFF. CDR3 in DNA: TGTGCCAGCAGCCAAGGTCGGCGGGGGGGGAACACCGGGGAGCTGTTTTTT.

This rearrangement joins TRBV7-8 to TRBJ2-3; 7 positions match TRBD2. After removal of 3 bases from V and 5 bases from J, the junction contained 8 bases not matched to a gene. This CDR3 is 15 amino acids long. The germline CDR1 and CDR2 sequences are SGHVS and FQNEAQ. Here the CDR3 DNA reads TGTGCCAGCAGCTTTCCCCGGGGGGTCGAAGATACGCAGTATTTT. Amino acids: CASSFPRGVEDTQYF.

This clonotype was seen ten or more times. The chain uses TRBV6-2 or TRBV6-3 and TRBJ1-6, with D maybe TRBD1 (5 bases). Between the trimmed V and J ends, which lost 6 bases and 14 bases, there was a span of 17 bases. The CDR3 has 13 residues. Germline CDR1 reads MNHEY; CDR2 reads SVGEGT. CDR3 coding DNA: TGTGCCAGCAGACCGGACATGCGTCTGACCCTCCACTTT. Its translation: CASRPDMRLTLHF.

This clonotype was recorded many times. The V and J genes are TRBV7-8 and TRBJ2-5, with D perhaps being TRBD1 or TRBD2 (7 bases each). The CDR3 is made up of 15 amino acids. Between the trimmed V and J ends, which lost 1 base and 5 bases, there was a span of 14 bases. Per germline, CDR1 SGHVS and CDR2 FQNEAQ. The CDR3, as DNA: TGTGCCAGCAGCTTAGAGGCAGGGGGGGTGGAGACCCAGTACTTC. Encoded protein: CASSLEAGGVETQYF.

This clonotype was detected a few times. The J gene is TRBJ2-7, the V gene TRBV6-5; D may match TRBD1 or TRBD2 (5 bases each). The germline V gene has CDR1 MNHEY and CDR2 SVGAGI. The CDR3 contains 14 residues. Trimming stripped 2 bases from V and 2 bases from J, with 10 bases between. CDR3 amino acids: CASSYGSGPYEQYV. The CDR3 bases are TGTGCCAGCAGTTACGGCTCGGGGCCCTACGAGCAGTACGTC.

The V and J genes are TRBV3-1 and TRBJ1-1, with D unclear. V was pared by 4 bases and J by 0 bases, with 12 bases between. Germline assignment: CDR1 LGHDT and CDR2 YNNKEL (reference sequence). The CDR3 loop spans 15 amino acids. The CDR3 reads CASSRSTGMNTEAFF. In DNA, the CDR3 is TGTGCCAGCAGCCGATCGACGGGTATGAACACTGAAGCTTTCTTT.

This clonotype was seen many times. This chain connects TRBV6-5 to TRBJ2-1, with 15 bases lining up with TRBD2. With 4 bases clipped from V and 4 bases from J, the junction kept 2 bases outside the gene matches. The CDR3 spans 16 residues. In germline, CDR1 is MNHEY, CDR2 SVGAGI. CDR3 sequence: CASSWGTSGGYNEQFF. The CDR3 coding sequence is TGTGCCAGCAGTTGGGGGACTAGCGGGGGGTACAATGAGCAGTTCTTC.

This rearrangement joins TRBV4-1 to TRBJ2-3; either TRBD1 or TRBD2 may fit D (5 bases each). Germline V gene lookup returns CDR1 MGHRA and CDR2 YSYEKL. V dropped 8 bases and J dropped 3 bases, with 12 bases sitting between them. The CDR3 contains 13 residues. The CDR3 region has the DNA TGCGCCAGCCAGGGCTGGGGGACAGATACGCAGTATTTT. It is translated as CASQGWGTDTQYF.